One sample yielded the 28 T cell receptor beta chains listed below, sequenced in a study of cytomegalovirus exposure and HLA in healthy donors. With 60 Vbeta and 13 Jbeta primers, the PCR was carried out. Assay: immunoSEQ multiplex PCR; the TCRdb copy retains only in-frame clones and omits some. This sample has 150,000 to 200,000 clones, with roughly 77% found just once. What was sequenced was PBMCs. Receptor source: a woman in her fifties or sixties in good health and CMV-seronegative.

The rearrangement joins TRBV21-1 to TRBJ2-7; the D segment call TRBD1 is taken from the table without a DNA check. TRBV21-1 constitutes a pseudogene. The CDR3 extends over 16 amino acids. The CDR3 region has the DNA TGTGCCAGCAGCAAAGGAAGTGGGGGACAGTCCTACGAGCAGTACTTC. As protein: CASSKGSGGQSYEQYF.

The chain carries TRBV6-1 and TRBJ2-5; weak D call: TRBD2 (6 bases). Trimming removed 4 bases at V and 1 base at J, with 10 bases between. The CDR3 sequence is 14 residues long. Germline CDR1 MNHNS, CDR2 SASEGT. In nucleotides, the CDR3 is TGTGCCAGCAGTGCCAAGGGACTCCAAGAGACCCAGTACTTC. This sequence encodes CASSAKGLQETQYF.

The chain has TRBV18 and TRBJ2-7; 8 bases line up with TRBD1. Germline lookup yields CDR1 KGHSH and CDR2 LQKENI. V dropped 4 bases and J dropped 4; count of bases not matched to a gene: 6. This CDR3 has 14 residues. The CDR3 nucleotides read TGTGCCAGCTCACAGACAGGGGTTATGTACGAGCAGTACTTC. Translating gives CASSQTGVMYEQYF.

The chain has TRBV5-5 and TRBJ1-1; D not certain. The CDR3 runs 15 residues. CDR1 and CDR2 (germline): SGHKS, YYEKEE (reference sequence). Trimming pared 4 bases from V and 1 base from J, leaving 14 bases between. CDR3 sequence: CASSPGGRRNTEAFF. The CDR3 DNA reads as TGTGCCAGCAGCCCCGGAGGGCGCAGGAACACTGAAGCTTTCTTT.

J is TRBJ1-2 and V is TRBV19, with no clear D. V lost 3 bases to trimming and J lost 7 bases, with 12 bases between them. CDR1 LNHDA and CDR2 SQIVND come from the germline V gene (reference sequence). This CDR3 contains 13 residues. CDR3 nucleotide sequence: TGTGCCAGTAGTATCTGGGAGGAGAGTGGCTACACCTTC. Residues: CASSIWEESGYTF.

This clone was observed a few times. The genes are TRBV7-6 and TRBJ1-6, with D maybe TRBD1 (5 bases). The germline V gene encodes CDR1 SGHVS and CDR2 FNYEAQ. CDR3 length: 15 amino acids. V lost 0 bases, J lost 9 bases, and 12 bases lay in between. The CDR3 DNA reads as TGTGCCAGCAGCTTAGCCAGGGTGGAAAGTTCACCCCTCCACTTT. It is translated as CASSLARVESSPLHF.

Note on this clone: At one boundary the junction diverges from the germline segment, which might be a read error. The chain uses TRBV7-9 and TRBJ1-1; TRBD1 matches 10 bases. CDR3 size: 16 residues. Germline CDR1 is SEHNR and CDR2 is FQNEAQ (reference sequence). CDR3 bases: TGTGCCAGCAGCACCACCGGGACAGGGGTAACACTGAAGCTTTCCTTT. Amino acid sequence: CASSTTGTGVTLKLSF.

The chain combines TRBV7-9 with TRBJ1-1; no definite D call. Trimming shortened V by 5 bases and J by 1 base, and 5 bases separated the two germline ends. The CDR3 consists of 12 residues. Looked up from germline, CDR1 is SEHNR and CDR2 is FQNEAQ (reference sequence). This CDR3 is CASSAGNTEAFF. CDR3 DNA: TGTGCCAGCAGCGCGGGGAACACTGAAGCTTTCTTT.

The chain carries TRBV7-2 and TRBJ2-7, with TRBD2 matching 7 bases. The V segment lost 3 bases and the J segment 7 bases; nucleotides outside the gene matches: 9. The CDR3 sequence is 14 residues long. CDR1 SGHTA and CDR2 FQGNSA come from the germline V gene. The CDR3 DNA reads TGTGCCAGCAGCTTGGGGGGGTGGTGGGGAGAGCAGTACTTC. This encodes CASSLGGWWGEQYF. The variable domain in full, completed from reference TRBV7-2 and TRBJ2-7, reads GAGVSQSPSNKVTEKGKDVELRCDPISGHTALYWYRQSLGQGLEFLIYFQGNSAPDKSGLPSDRFSAERTGGSVSTLTIQRTQQEDSAVYLCASSLGGWWGEQYFGPGTRLTVT.

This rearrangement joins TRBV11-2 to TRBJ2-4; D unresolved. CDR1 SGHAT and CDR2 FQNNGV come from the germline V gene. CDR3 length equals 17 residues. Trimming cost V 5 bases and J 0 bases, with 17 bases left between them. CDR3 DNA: TGTGCCAGCAGCCCCCAGGTCCTTGATGAAGCCAAAAACATTCAGTACTTC. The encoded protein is CASSPQVLDEAKNIQYF.

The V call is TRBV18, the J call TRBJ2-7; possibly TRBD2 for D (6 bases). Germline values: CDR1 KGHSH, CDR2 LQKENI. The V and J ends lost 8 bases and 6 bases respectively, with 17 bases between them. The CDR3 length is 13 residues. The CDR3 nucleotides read TGTGCCAGCGAGTTGACGGGAGACGGCGAGCAGTACTTC. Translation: CASELTGDGEQYF.

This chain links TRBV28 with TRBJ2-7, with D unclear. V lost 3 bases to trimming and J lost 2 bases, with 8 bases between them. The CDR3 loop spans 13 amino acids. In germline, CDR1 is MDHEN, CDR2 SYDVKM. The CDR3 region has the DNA TGTGCCAGCAGTTTGGTTGGCCCCTACGAGCAGTACTTC. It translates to CASSLVGPYEQYF.

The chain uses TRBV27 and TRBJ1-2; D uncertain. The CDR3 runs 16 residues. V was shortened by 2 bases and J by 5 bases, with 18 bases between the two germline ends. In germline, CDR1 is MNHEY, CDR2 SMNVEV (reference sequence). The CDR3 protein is CASSLGGSTSRYGYTF. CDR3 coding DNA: TGTGCCAGCAGTTTAGGAGGGAGTACCTCCCGGTATGGCTACACCTTC.

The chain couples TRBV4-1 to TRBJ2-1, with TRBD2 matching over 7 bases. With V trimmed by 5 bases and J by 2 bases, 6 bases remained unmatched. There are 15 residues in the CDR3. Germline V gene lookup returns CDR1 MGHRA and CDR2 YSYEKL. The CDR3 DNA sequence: TGCGCCAGCAGCTCCGGGGAGGGAGCCTACAATGAGCAGTTCTTC. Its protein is CASSSGEGAYNEQFF.

CDR3 sequence reads: CASNPLGPHTEAFF. CDR3 DNA sequence: TGTGCCAGCAACCCACTAGGCCCTCACACTGAAGCTTTCTTT. This chain joins TRBV6-5 and TRBJ1-1; D not resolved. The CDR3 covers 14 residues. CDR1 and CDR2 (germline): MNHEY, SVGAGI. Trimming removed 7 bases from V and 3 bases from J, with 15 bases in between.

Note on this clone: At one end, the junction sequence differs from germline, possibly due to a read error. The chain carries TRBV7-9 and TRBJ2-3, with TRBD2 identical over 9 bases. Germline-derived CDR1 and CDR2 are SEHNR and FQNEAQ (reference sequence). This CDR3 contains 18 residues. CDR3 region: CASSPSSGVFGDTDTQYF. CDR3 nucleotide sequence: TGCGCCAGCAGCCCCTCTAGCGGGGTTTTCGGGGACACAGATACGCAGTATTTT.

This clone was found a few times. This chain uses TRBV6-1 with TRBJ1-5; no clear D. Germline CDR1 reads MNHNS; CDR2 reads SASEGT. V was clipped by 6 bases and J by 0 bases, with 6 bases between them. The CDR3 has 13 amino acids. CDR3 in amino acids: CASREYSNQPQHF. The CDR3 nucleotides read TGTGCCAGCAGGGAATATAGCAATCAGCCCCAGCATTTT.

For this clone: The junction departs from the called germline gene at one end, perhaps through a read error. The CDR3 sequence is CASSPVGATTNEKLFF. CDR3 in DNA: TGTGCTAGCAGCCCGGTTGGGGCGACAACTAATGAAAAACTGTTTTTT. V gene TRBV7-7 combines with J gene TRBJ1-4, with D tentatively TRBD1 (5 bases). The CDR3 loop spans 16 amino acids. Per the germline V gene, CDR1 is SSHAT and CDR2 is FNYEAQ (reference sequence).

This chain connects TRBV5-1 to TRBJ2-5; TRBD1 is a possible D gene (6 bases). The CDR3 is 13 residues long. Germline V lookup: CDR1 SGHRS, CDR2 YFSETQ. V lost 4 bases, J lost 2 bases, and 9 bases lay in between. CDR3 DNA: TGCGCCAGCAGCAGGGGGTCTCAAGAGACCCAGTACTTC. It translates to CASSRGSQETQYF. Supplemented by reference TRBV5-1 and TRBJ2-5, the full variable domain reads KAGVTQTPRYLIKTRGQQVTLSCSPISGHRSVSWYQQTPGQGLQFLFEYFSETQRNKGNFPGRFSGRQFSNSRSEMNVSTLELGDSALYLCASSRGSQETQYFGPGTRLLVL.

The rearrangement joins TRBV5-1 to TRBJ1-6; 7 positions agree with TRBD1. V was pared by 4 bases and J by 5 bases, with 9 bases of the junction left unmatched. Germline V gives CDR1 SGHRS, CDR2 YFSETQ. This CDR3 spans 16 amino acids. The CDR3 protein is CASSPGTAMNNSPLHF. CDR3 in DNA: TGCGCCAGCAGCCCCGGGACAGCTATGAATAATTCACCCCTCCACTTT.

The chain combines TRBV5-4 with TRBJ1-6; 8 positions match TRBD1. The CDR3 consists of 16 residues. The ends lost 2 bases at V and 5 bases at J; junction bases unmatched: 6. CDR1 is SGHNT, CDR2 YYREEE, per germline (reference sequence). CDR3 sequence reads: CASSLAGGVNNSPLHF. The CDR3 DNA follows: TGTGCCAGCAGCTTAGCAGGGGGCGTGAATAATTCACCCCTCCACTTT.

CDR3 in amino acids: CASSQEPGLASGELFF. In DNA form, the CDR3 reads TGCGCCAGCAGCCAGGAGCCGGGACTAGCCTCCGGGGAGCTGTTTTTT. The chain links TRBV4-1 to TRBJ2-2; 9 bases fit TRBD2. Germline CDR1 reads MGHRA; CDR2 reads YSYEKL. V shed 3 bases and J 6 bases; nucleotides not matched to a gene: 8. The CDR3 consists of 16 residues.

The CDR3 DNA sequence: TGCGCCAGCAGCCAAGAACTCACCTATAATTCACCCCTCCACTTT. Its translation: CASSQELTYNSPLHF. The J gene is TRBJ1-6, the V gene TRBV4-3; D remains unclear. This CDR3 has 15 amino acids. Germline CDR1 is LGHNA and CDR2 is YSLEER. Trimming pared 0 bases from V and 2 bases from J, leaving 5 bases between.

This CDR3 is CASSPTSNTEAFF. The CDR3 region has the DNA TGTGCCAGCAGCCCAACTTCGAACACTGAAGCTTTCTTT. The chain combines TRBV7-8 with TRBJ1-1; D remains unclear. Deletions cut 5 bases from V and 1 base from J, with 8 bases between. The CDR3 loop spans 13 amino acids. Germline CDR1 SGHVS, CDR2 FQNEAQ.

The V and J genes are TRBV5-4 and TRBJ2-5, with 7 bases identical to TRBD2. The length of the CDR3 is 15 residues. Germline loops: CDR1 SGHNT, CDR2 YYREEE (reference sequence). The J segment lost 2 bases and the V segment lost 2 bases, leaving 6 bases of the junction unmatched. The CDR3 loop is CASSFGGSLQETQYF. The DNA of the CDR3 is TGTGCCAGCAGCTTCGGCGGGAGCCTACAAGAGACCCAGTACTTC.

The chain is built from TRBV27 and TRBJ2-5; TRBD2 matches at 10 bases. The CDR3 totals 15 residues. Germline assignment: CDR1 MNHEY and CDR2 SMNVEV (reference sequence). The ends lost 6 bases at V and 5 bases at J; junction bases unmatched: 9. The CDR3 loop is CASRLVAGGEETQYF. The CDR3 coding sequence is TGTGCCAGCAGACTCGTAGCGGGGGGCGAGGAGACCCAGTACTTC.

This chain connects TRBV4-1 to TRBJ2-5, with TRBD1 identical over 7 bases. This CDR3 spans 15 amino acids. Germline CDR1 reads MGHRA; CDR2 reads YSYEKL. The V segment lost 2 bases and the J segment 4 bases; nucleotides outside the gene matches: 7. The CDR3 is CASSQSPGQAETQYF. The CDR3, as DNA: TGCGCCAGCAGCCAATCCCCTGGACAGGCAGAGACCCAGTACTTC.

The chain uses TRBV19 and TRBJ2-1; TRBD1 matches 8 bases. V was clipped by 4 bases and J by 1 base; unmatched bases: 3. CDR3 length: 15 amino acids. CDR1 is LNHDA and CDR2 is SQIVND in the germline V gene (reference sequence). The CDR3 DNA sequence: TGTGCCAGTAGTACCCGGACAGGGTCCTACAATGAGCAGTTCTTC. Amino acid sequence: CASSTRTGSYNEQFF.